The source of this T cell receptor beta chain is a study of T cells in Graves' hyperthyroidism and ophthalmopathy. TCR beta CDR3 regions were amplified from RNA. HTBI primers were employed in a first-round RT-PCR of the TCR CDR3. TCRdb re-derived calls from the multiplex PCR reads in MiXCR, one entry per CDR3 protein. The table lists about 360,000 distinct CDR3 sequences, roughly 14% of them singletons, with roughly 25% in the top ten. This clonotype has ten or more counts. Its matching antigen is unknown. Germline loops: CDR1 SGHAT, CDR2 FQNNGV. This CDR3 has 15 residues. V was cut by 3 bases and J by 5 bases, with 16 bases left in between. Study-level points and caveats: Before onset, by a median of 6.5 months, the model predicted ophthalmopathy.

The rearrangement uses TRBV11-2 and TRBJ2-5; D possibly uses TRBD1 or TRBD2 (6 bases each). The sample was blood. The receptor was derived from a woman aged 18-30 years with Graves' hyperthyroidism that later progressed to Graves' ophthalmopathy. CDR3 sequence reads: CASSFATGTGETQYF. The DNA of the CDR3 is TGTGCCAGCAGCTTTGCAACAGGGACTGGGGAGACCCAGTACTTC. The full variable domain, completed using reference TRBV11-2 and TRBJ2-5, is EAGVAQSPRYKIIEKRQSVAFWCNPISGHATLYWYQQILGQGPKLLIQFQNNGVVDDSQLPKDRFSAERLKGVDSTLKIQPAKLEDSAVYLCASSFATGTGETQYFGPGTRLLVL.